A single sample gave rise to the 27 T cell receptor beta chains below, sequenced in a study of cytomegalovirus exposure and HLA in healthy donors. The PCR was carried out with 60 Vbeta primers and 13 Jbeta primers. Assay: immunoSEQ multiplex PCR; the TCRdb copy retains only in-frame clones and omits some. The table includes roughly 220,000 clones, roughly 80% detected once. Source material: PBMCs. The receptors come from a man aged 30-40 years in good health and CMV-seronegative.

J is TRBJ2-2 and V is TRBV27; D remains ambiguous. This CDR3 spans 13 amino acids. Germline lookup yields CDR1 MNHEY and CDR2 SMNVEV (reference sequence). The V end lost 5 bases, the J end lost 4 bases, and 8 bases lay between the germline ends. CDR3 bases: TGTGCCAGCAGTCCTCTGGCCACCGGGGAGCTGTTTTTT. Translating it yields CASSPLATGELFF.

V usage is TRBV7-2 and J usage is TRBJ2-3; 8 nucleotides agree with TRBD2. The CDR3 has 15 residues. Germline lookup yields CDR1 SGHTA and CDR2 FQGNSA. After removal of 4 bases from V and 6 bases from J, the junction contained 9 bases not matched to a gene. Here the CDR3 reads CASSYLPGGPDTQYF. CDR3 nucleotide sequence: TGTGCCAGCAGCTACTTGCCGGGGGGGCCGGATACGCAGTATTTT.

The chain employs TRBV7-2 and TRBJ1-6; D is possibly TRBD1 (6 bases). Looked up from germline, CDR1 is SGHTA and CDR2 is FQGNSA. This CDR3 has 15 amino acids. V was clipped by 7 bases and J by 10 bases, with 20 bases between them. The CDR3 reads CASTLGSRGGSPLHF. The DNA of the CDR3 is TGTGCCAGCACCCTTGGCAGTAGGGGGGGATCACCCCTCCACTTT.

This clone was observed once. The chain links TRBV5-8 to TRBJ1-1, with a tentative D call TRBD1 (5 bases). V was cut by 2 bases and J by 2 bases, with 10 bases left in between. The CDR3 runs to 14 residues. Germline values: CDR1 SGHTS, CDR2 YDEGEE. The CDR3 nucleotides read TGTGCCAGCAGCTTACCCAGGGTTAACACTGAAGCTTTCTTT. Its protein product is CASSLPRVNTEAFF.

The chain couples TRBV5-1 to TRBJ1-1, with TRBD1 matching over 8 bases. The germline V gene encodes CDR1 SGHRS and CDR2 YFSETQ. V gave up 0 bases and J gave up 6 bases; unmatched junction bases: 4. The CDR3 covers 14 residues. CDR3 protein: CASSLVAGGAEAFF. The CDR3 bases are TGCGCCAGCAGCTTGGTGGCAGGGGGCGCTGAAGCTTTCTTT. Drawing the rest from reference TRBV5-1 and TRBJ1-1, the complete variable domain is KAGVTQTPRYLIKTRGQQVTLSCSPISGHRSVSWYQQTPGQGLQFLFEYFSETQRNKGNFPGRFSGRQFSNSRSEMNVSTLELGDSALYLCASSLVAGGAEAFFGQGTRLTVV.

V gene TRBV6-1 combines with J gene TRBJ1-3, with 7 bases identical to TRBD1. Losses at the gene ends were 7 bases for V and 4 bases for J; bases not matched to a gene: 10. The CDR3 covers 15 residues. Germline V gene sequence: CDR1 MNHNS, CDR2 SASEGT. CDR3 sequence reads: CASTIDRASGNTIYF. The CDR3 nucleotides read TGTGCCAGCACTATTGACAGGGCGTCAGGAAACACCATATATTTT.

J is TRBJ1-2 and V is TRBV11-2, with no clear D. CDR3 length equals 13 residues. CDR1 SGHAT and CDR2 FQNNGV come from the germline V gene. V lost 5 bases, J lost 5 bases, and 12 bases lay in between. CDR3 region: CASSPGILYGYTF. CDR3 DNA: TGTGCCAGCAGCCCCGGGATTCTATATGGCTACACCTTC.

This clone has a handful of counts. CDR3 DNA sequence: TGTGCCAGCAGAACAGGGGGCGAAAGTGAAAAACTGTTTTTT. Translating gives CASRTGGESEKLFF. This chain links TRBV25-1 with TRBJ1-4; TRBD1 agrees at 9 bases. The CDR3 spans 14 residues. The germline V gene encodes CDR1 MGHDK and CDR2 SYGVNS. The trim removed 6 bases at V and 7 bases at J, leaving 6 bases unmatched. Using reference TRBV25-1 and TRBJ1-4 for the parts outside the CDR3, the full variable domain is EADIYQTPRYLVIGTGKKITLECSQTMGHDKMYWYQQDPGMELHLIHYSYGVNSTEKGDLSSESTVSRIRTEHFPLTLESARPSHTSQYLCASRTGGESEKLFFGSGTQLSVL.

The chain has TRBV5-1 and TRBJ2-5; tentative D call: TRBD2 (6 bases). The V end lost 0 bases, the J end lost 7 bases, and 16 bases lay between the germline ends. CDR3 length equals 15 residues. Germline CDR1 is SGHRS and CDR2 is YFSETQ. The CDR3 here is CASSLARDFEGTQYF. The CDR3 DNA is TGCGCCAGCAGCTTGGCCCGGGACTTTGAGGGGACCCAGTACTTC.

The V call is TRBV28, the J call TRBJ1-1; D is ambiguous. V shed 7 bases and J shed 0 bases, with 18 bases lying between them. Germline CDR1 reads MDHEN; CDR2 reads SYDVKM. CDR3 length: 16 amino acids. CDR3 amino acids: CASTPRPVSMNTEAFF. The CDR3 DNA reads as TGTGCCAGCACCCCGCGGCCGGTCTCTATGAACACTGAAGCTTTCTTT.

The chain carries TRBV7-9 and TRBJ2-1; 13 bases map to TRBD2. Trimming took 1 base from V and 4 from J; bases not matched to a gene: 4. CDR1 and CDR2 (germline): SEHNR, FQNEAQ (reference sequence). The CDR3 length is 17 residues. The CDR3 protein is CASSLGGLAGTYNEQFF. In DNA, the CDR3 is TGTGCCAGCAGCTTAGGGGGACTAGCGGGGACTTACAATGAGCAGTTCTTC.

The V gene is TRBV2, the J gene TRBJ2-7, with a possible D match to TRBD2 (6 bases). Deletions cut 7 bases from V and 3 bases from J, with 10 bases between. CDR3 length: 12 amino acids. Germline assignment: CDR1 SNHLY and CDR2 FYNNEI. CDR3 DNA: TGTGCCAGCATGGGACTCTTCTACGAGCAGTACTTC. Its protein product is CASMGLFYEQYF. The full variable domain, completed using reference TRBV2 and TRBJ2-7, is EPEVTQTPSHQVTQMGQEVILRCVPISNHLYFYWYRQILGQKVEFLVSFYNNEISEKSEIFDDQFSVERPDGSNFTLKIRSTKLEDSAMYFCASMGLFYEQYFGPGTRLTVT.

This rearrangement joins TRBV28 to TRBJ2-7, with D maybe TRBD1 (6 bases). This CDR3 spans 13 amino acids. V shed 2 bases and J shed 6 bases, with 11 bases lying between them. Germline V gene lookup returns CDR1 MDHEN and CDR2 SYDVKM. This CDR3 reads CASSLTLRGEQYF. Here the CDR3 DNA reads TGTGCCAGCAGTTTAACTCTCAGGGGCGAGCAGTACTTC.

This chain uses TRBV28 with TRBJ2-7, with D possibly matching TRBD1 (6 bases). V lost 5 bases and J lost 6, with 11 bases in between. CDR3 length: 12 amino acids. Germline CDR1 and CDR2: MDHEN and SYDVKM. As DNA, the CDR3 is TGTGCCAGCAGTGTCCTGACAGGCGAGCAGTACTTC. This codes for CASSVLTGEQYF.

This sequence joins TRBV7-9 and TRBJ2-3; D perhaps matches TRBD2 (7 bases). In germline, CDR1 is SEHNR, CDR2 FQNEAQ (reference sequence). The CDR3 sequence is 15 residues long. The V and J ends lost 7 bases and 4 bases respectively, with 18 bases between them. The CDR3 bases are TGTGCCAGCACCCTAGGAGGGGGGGGCGCAGATACGCAGTATTTT. This gives the protein CASTLGGGGADTQYF.

This clone was observed a single time. DNA for the CDR3: TGTGCCAGCAGCAAAGCAAGGGATAGGACGAAAAAGGACAGTGACTCCTACGAGCAGTACTTC. This translates into CASSKARDRTKKDSDSYEQYF. The chain carries TRBV21-1 and TRBJ2-7; the D segment call TRBD1 is taken from the table without a DNA check. TRBV21-1 is a pseudogene. This CDR3 has 21 residues.

The chain employs TRBV7-8 and TRBJ2-7; possibly TRBD1 for D (6 bases). The V and J ends lost 5 bases and 2 bases respectively, with 10 bases between them. Looked up from germline, CDR1 is SGHVS and CDR2 is FQNEAQ. The CDR3 extends over 13 amino acids. The CDR3 protein is CASSPRTAYEQYF. DNA for the CDR3: TGTGCCAGCAGCCCGAGGACAGCCTACGAGCAGTACTTC.

This chain uses TRBV7-9 with TRBJ1-1; 9 bases agree with TRBD1. The CDR3 contains 17 residues. Germline loops: CDR1 SEHNR, CDR2 FQNEAQ (reference sequence). V lost 1 base to trimming and J lost 7 bases; unmatched junction nucleotides: 13. The CDR3 region has the DNA TGTGCCAGCAGCTTAGGGGGGACAGGGCTCACCGGCAGTGAAGCTTTCTTT. Its protein is CASSLGGTGLTGSEAFF.

With regard to this clone: Germline is not matched at one junction end, which may reflect a read error. The rearrangement uses TRBV4-3 and TRBJ2-6; 7 bases map to TRBD1. Germline V gene sequence: CDR1 LGHNA, CDR2 YSLEER. There are 17 residues in the CDR3. CDR3 amino acids: CASSRGQVVSGASVLTF. In DNA form, the CDR3 reads TGCGCCAGCAGCCGCGGACAGGTTGTCTCTGGGGCCAGCGTCCTGACTTTC.

The rearrangement links TRBV6-4 to TRBJ2-7, with 7 positions matching TRBD1. Looked up from germline, CDR1 is MRHNA and CDR2 is SNTAGT. CDR3 length: 15 residues. The trim removed 8 bases at V and 0 bases at J, leaving 10 bases unmatched. CDR3 amino acids: CASPGRPGGSYEQYF. The CDR3 DNA reads TGTGCCAGCCCTGGCCGGCCAGGGGGCTCCTACGAGCAGTACTTC.

The DNA for the CDR3 is TGTGCCAGTACCACAGGGGCGGACTATGGCTACACCTTC. Encoded protein: CASTTGADYGYTF. V is TRBV19 and J is TRBJ1-2, with TRBD1 matching over 7 bases. This CDR3 region has 13 residues. Germline CDR1 is LNHDA and CDR2 is SQIVND (reference sequence). V trimming: 7 bases; J trimming: 3 bases; junction bases outside the gene matches: 5.

V gene TRBV4-2 combines with J gene TRBJ2-7, with 8 positions matching TRBD2. Germline loops: CDR1 LGHNA, CDR2 YNFKEQ. This CDR3 has 15 amino acids. The V gene end was trimmed by 3 bases and the J gene end by 5 bases; junction bases not matched to a gene: 9. The CDR3 coding sequence is TGTGCCAGCAGCCAGGCCGGACTAGCAGCCAACGAGCAGTACTTC. It is translated as CASSQAGLAANEQYF.

J is TRBJ1-1 and V is TRBV7-3; D is uncertain. This CDR3 has 15 residues. Between the trimmed V and J ends, which lost 4 bases and 0 bases, there was a span of 12 bases. Germline V gene sequence: CDR1 SGHTA, CDR2 FQGTGA. CDR3 sequence: CASSCYIDMNTEAFF. The CDR3 coding sequence is TGTGCCAGCAGCTGTTACATTGATATGAACACTGAAGCTTTCTTT.

The chain carries TRBV20-1 and TRBJ1-1; D call uncertain. The CDR3 extends over 11 amino acids. Germline V gene data show CDR1 as DFQATT and CDR2 as SNEGSKA (reference sequence). Trimming shortened V by 7 bases and J by 0 bases, and 6 bases separated the two germline ends. This chain's CDR3 is CSGHLNTEAFF. The DNA for the CDR3 is TGCAGTGGACATCTGAACACTGAAGCTTTCTTT.

The chain is built from TRBV7-3 and TRBJ2-1; 11 bases line up with TRBD2. The CDR3 is 16 residues long. Unmatched junction bases numbered 5, after V lost 1 base and J lost 6 bases. The V gene's germline CDR1 is SGHTA and CDR2 FQGTGA. This chain's CDR3 is CASSLMSSGGRNEQFF. CDR3 sequence (DNA): TGTGCCAGCAGCTTAATGTCTAGCGGGGGGCGCAATGAGCAGTTCTTC.

The chain carries TRBV4-1 and TRBJ1-3, with a tentative D call TRBD1 (6 bases). The CDR3 runs to 17 residues. Germline CDR1 reads MGHRA; CDR2 reads YSYEKL. The V end was cut by 2 bases, the J end by 10 bases, with 24 bases between. CDR3 loop: CASSQPGTTSLMGTIYF. CDR3 DNA: TGCGCCAGCAGCCAACCAGGGACAACCTCCCTTATGGGGACCATATATTTT.

Concerning this clone itself: The same CDR3 can be traced to other DNA sequences in this sample. J is TRBJ2-4 and V is TRBV4-2, with D tentatively TRBD2 (6 bases). This CDR3 spans 15 amino acids. Per the germline V gene, CDR1 is LGHNA and CDR2 is YNFKEQ. The V gene lost 4 bases and the J gene lost 6 bases, with 16 bases spanning the gap. The CDR3 reads CASSPGGLGGNIQYF. In DNA form, the CDR3 reads TGTGCCAGCAGCCCTGGAGGGTTGGGGGGAAACATTCAGTACTTC.